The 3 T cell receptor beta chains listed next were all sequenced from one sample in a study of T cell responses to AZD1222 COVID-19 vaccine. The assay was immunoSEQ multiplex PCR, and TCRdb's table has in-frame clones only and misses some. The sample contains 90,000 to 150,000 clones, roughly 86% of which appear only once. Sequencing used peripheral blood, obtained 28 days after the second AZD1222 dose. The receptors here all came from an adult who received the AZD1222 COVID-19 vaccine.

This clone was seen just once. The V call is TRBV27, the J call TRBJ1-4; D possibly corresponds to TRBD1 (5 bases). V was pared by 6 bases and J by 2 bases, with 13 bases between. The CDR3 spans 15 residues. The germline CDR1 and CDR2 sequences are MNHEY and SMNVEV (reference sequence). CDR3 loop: CASSPRASTNEKLFF. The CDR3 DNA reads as TGTGCCAGCAGCCCCAGGGCGTCCACTAATGAAAAACTGTTTTTT. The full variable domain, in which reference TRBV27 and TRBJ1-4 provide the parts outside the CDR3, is EAQVTQNPRYLITVTGKKLTVTCSQNMNHEYMSWYRQDPGLGLRQIYYSMNVEVTDKGDVPEGYKVSRKEKRNFPLILESPSPNQTSLYFCASSPRASTNEKLFFGSGTQLSVL.

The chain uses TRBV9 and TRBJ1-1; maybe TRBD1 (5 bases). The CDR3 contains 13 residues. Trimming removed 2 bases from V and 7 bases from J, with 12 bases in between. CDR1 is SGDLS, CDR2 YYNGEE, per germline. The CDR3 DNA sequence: TGTGCCAGCAGCGTCTCGGGACCGGGTGAAGCTTTCTTT. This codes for CASSVSGPGEAFF.

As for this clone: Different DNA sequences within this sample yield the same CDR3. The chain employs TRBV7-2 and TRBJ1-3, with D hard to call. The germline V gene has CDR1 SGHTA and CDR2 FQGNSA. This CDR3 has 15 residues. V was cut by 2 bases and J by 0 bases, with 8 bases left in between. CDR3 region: CASSLSTLSGNTIYF. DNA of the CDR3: TGTGCCAGCAGCTTATCTACCCTCTCTGGAAACACCATATATTTT.